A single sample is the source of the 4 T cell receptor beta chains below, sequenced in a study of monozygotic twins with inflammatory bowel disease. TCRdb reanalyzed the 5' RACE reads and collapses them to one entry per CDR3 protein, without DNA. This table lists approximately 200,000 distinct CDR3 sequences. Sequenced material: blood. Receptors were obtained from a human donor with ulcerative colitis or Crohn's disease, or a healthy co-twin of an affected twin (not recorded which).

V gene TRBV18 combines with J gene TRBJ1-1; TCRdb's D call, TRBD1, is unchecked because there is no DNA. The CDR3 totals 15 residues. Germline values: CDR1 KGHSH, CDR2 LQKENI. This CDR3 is CASSQGQAGNTEAFF. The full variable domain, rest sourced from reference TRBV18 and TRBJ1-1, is NAGVMQNPRHLVRRRGQEARLRCSPMKGHSHVYWYRQLPEEGLKFMVYLQKENIIDESGMPKERFSAEFPKEGPSILRIQQVVRGDSAAYFCASSQGQAGNTEAFFGQGTRLTVV.

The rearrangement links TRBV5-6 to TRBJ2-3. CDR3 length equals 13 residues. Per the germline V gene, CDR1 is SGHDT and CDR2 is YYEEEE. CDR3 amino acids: CASSLPGTDTQYF.

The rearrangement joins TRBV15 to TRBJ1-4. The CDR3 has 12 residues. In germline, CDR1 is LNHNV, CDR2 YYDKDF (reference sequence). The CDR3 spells CATSRDQGKLFF.

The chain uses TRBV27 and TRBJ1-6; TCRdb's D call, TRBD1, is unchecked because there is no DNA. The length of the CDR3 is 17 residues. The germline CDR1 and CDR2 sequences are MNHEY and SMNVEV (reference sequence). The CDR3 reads CASSPRTGTGSNSPLHF.